This TCR beta chain was sequenced in a study of blood T cells in healthy people across ages. The study, taken as a whole, reports: Per million T cells, TCR beta diversity dropped about linearly as age rose.

Donors were healthy Caucasian individuals from Russia aged about 6 to 90. Concerning this clonotype: Its antigen is unknown.

Through a sample-barcoded 5' primer and a J-beta primer mix, a second PCR was run for roughly 6 to 11 cycles. In TCRdb, the 5' RACE reads were re-called with MiXCR into one record per CDR3 protein. The sample lists hundreds of thousands of distinct CDR3 sequences, 48% occurring once. The CDR3 length is 14 residues. CDR1 and CDR2 from the germline V gene are SQVTM and ANQGSEA. V dropped 7 bases and J dropped 5; count of bases not matched to a gene: 10. Sequencing used blood. The source of this sequence is a man aged 25 to 45 in good health. This chain links TRBV29-1 with TRBJ1-1; 10 bases match TRBD1. In nucleotides, the CDR3 is TGCAGCGCACTTAGACAGGGGGCGAGAACTGAAGCTTTCTTT. Amino acids: CSALRQGARTEAFF.